The 29 T cell receptor beta chains in this list originate from one sample, sequenced in a study of CD8+ T cells in alopecia areata. Combined cutaneous lymph node cells underwent sorting by CD4, CD8alpha, NKG2D, NKG2ACE and additional markers. RNA was extracted and reverse transcribed into cDNA as the sequencing template. The method was immunoSEQ multiplex PCR; TCRdb's version includes in-frame clones alone and lacks a portion of them. The specimen has roughly 260,000 clones, none found just once. Material for sequencing was CD4+ T cells sorted from a lymph node. The receptors shown here come from a C3H/HeJ mouse with alopecia areata. The mouse strain carries the MHC haplotype H2-k.

This clone appeared a few times. Gene names and germline match the mouse. The observed sequence ends 4 residues before the CDR3 terminus, with the missing tail filled in from the germline J gene. The sample holds other DNA sequences that translate to the same CDR3. J is TRBJ2-5 and V is TRBV5; the D gene could be TRBD1 or TRBD2 (6 bases each). The CDR3 runs to 14 residues. CDR1 and CDR2 from the germline V gene are LGHNA and YNLKQL (reference sequence). Trimming took off 0 bases at V and 2 bases at J, with 6 bases between the two ends. The part of the CDR3 DNA that was read is TGTGCCAGCAGCCAAGAGGGGGCCCAAGAC. This codes for CASSQEGAQD. The complete CDR3 protein is CASSQEGAQDTQYF.

This clone came up a few times. Germline and genes here are mouse. The CDR3 goes on 4 residues after the read ends, and that part is filled in from the germline J gene. The V gene is TRBV2, the J gene TRBJ2-7, with 10 bases fitting TRBD2. Germline CDR1 and CDR2: LGHNA and YSYQKL. CDR3 length: 16 residues. After removal of 4 bases from V and 0 bases from J, the junction contained 6 bases not matched to a gene. The CDR3 region is CASSPATGGISYEQYF. Incomplete CDR3 DNA: TGTGCCAGCAGCCCAGCGACTGGGGGGATCTCCTAT.

This clone was seen more than once but under ten times. The listed genes are named as in mouse. The CDR3 end falls 4 residues outside the read, so it is completed with the germline J gene. The chain has TRBV17 and TRBJ2-4, with 8 bases fitting TRBD1. V lost 0 bases, J lost 1 base, and 3 bases stayed unmatched. Germline lookup yields CDR1 MNHDT and CDR2 YYDKIL. The CDR3 is 16 residues long. The CDR3: CASSRDGGQGQNTLYF. The sequenced CDR3 bases are TGTGCTAGCAGTAGAGATGGGGGACAGGGTCAAAAC.

This clone has only a few counts. Gene names refer to mouse genes. The DNA ends 4 residues before the CDR3 does, and the rest of the CDR3 is filled in from the germline J gene. The same CDR3 arises from other DNA sequences in this sample as well. The chain combines TRBV1 with TRBJ1-2, with a possible D match to TRBD1 (6 bases). The germline CDR1 and CDR2 sequences are NSQYPW and LRSPGD (reference sequence). The V and J ends lost 3 bases and 2 bases respectively, with 10 bases between them. CDR3 length: 14 residues. The CDR3 bases that were read are TGCACCTGCAGTGCGCAGGGGAGGAACTCC. Translated, it gives CTCSAQGRNS. The CDR3 reads in full as CTCSAQGRNSDYTF.

This clone was recorded a few times. Any gene name here is a mouse gene name. Sequencing ends 4 residues short of the CDR3 end; the germline J gene provides the rest. This chain links TRBV2 with TRBJ1-2, with a weak D call TRBD1 (6 bases). Trimming shortened V by 0 bases and J by 0 bases, and 8 bases separated the two germline ends. From germline, CDR1 is LGHNA and CDR2 YSYQKL. The CDR3 is 15 amino acids. This chain's CDR3 is CASSQDGTTNSDYTF. CDR3 DNA, as far as it was read: TGTGCCAGCAGCCAAGATGGGACAACAAACTCC.

This clone was detected a few times. The gene names here belong to mouse. The read terminates 4 residues ahead of where the CDR3 ends, so the germline J gene completes it. Other DNA sequences within the sample encode an identical CDR3. The rearrangement joins TRBV4 to TRBJ2-2, with a possible D match to TRBD1 (5 bases). Trimming took 5 bases from V and 0 from J, leaving 7 bases between them. CDR3 length: 14 residues. Germline V gene data show CDR1 as LGHDT and CDR2 as YNNKQL (reference sequence). CDR3 region: CASSRTTNTGQLYF. CDR3 bases read: TGTGCCAGCAGCCGGACAACAAACACCGGG.

This clone was found many times. These gene names are mouse names. The CDR3 spells CASSPEGGSAETLYF. CDR3 bases read: TGTGCCAGCAGTCCCGAAGGGGGTAGTGCAGAA. The V gene is TRBV14, the J gene TRBJ2-3, with D perhaps matching TRBD1 (6 bases). The read terminates 4 residues before the CDR3 end, so the remaining end is supplied by the germline J gene. From germline, CDR1 is SGHDT and CDR2 FRDEAV. Trimming removed 4 bases at V and 0 bases at J, with 12 bases between. The CDR3 runs 15 residues.

As to this clone: Germline and genes: mouse. The CDR3 is cut off 4 residues early in the read; its end comes from the germline J gene. The chain carries TRBV13-3 and TRBJ2-4; D call uncertain. This CDR3 comprises 13 residues. V was pared by 5 bases and J by 0 bases, with 7 bases between. CDR1 is NNHDY, CDR2 SYVADS, per germline. The CDR3 bases that were read are TGTGCCAGCAGCGACAAGAGTCAAAAC. Translation gives CASSDKSQN. The full CDR3 sequence reads CASSDKSQNTLYF. Variable domain in full (rest from reference TRBV13-3 and TRBJ2-4): EAAVTQSPRSKVAVTGGKVTLSCHQTNNHDYMYWYRQDTGHGLRLIHYSYVADSTEKGDIPDGYKASRPSQENFSLILELASLSQTAVYFCASSDKSQNTLYFGAGTRLSVL.

In this sample, this clone turned up a few times. Mouse gene names and germline throughout. The CDR3 end falls 4 residues outside the read, so it is completed with the germline J gene. The chain has TRBV14 and TRBJ2-7, with TRBD2 matching 10 bases. The CDR3 length is 13 residues. Germline V gene lookup returns CDR1 SGHDT and CDR2 FRDEAV. V dropped 10 bases and J dropped 0; count of bases not matched to a gene: 4. CDR3 sequence reads: CASGLGVSYEQYF. The CDR3 bases that were read are TGTGCCTCCGGACTGGGGGTCTCCTAT.

This clone appeared a few times. Gene names are mouse gene names. CDR3 in amino acids: CAWSLPGSGGAETLYF. CDR3 bases read: TGTGCCTGGAGTCTTCCGGGCTCGGGGGGGGCAGAA. The chain is built from TRBV31 and TRBJ2-3; 7 bases line up with TRBD2. The sequenced fragment ends 4 residues before the CDR3 boundary, so the rest is inferred from the germline J gene. The length of the CDR3 is 16 residues. Germline CDR1 is GKSSPN and CDR2 is SITVG. V lost 0 bases to trimming and J lost 3 bases; unmatched junction nucleotides: 9.

To note about this clone: The genes are named according to mouse. The observed sequence ends 3 residues before the CDR3 terminus, with the missing tail filled in from the germline J gene. This chain uses TRBV29 with TRBJ1-6, with a tentative D call TRBD1 (5 bases). TRBJ1-6 carries the ORF label, with uncertain function. CDR1 and CDR2 (germline): MSHET, SYDVDS. This CDR3 has 14 residues. V was pared by 3 bases and J by 5 bases, with 8 bases between. CDR3 DNA (partial): TGTGCTAGCAGTTTTGGGGGTGATAATTCGCCC. Translated, it gives CASSFGGDNSP. The whole CDR3 sequence reads CASSFGGDNSPLYF.

This clone was seen a handful of times. Here the gene names and germline are mouse. The CDR3 extends 4 residues past the end of the read, so its final part is completed from the germline J gene. This chain joins TRBV1 and TRBJ2-1, with TRBD2 identical over 11 bases. CDR1 and CDR2 (germline): NSQYPW, LRSPGD (reference sequence). The V segment lost 4 bases and the J segment 0 bases; nucleotides outside the gene matches: 2. This CDR3 contains 16 residues. The CDR3 bases that were read are TGCACCTGCAGTGGGGACTGGGGGCGTAACTATGCT. Amino acid sequence: CTCSGDWGRNYA. The entire CDR3 reads CTCSGDWGRNYAEQFF.

As regards this clone: Genes here carry mouse names. Sequencing ends 4 residues short of the CDR3 end; the germline J gene provides the rest. The chain is built from TRBV19 and TRBJ2-1; 12 bases fit TRBD2. Per germline, CDR1 FNHDT and CDR2 SITEND (reference sequence). The CDR3 is 17 amino acids. The CDR3 spells CASSPLGLGGSGAEQFF. The part of the CDR3 DNA that was read is TGTGCCAGCAGCCCATTGGGACTGGGGGGAAGTGGGGCT.

In regard to this clone: The gene names given are mouse names. The sequenced fragment ends 4 residues before the CDR3 boundary, so the rest is inferred from the germline J gene. Within the sample, other DNA sequences also encode this same CDR3. The rearrangement links TRBV13-1 to TRBJ1-1, with D perhaps TRBD1 (5 bases). Trimming left V 1 base short and J 0 bases short, with 7 bases between. There are 14 residues in the CDR3. The germline V gene encodes CDR1 NSHNY and CDR2 SYGAGN. The CDR3 sequence is CASSDWGANTEVFF. Partial CDR3 DNA: TGTGCCAGCAGTGATTGGGGGGCAAACACA.

As to this clone: The listed genes are named as in mouse. The read terminates 4 residues ahead of where the CDR3 ends, so the germline J gene completes it. The chain couples TRBV13-3 to TRBJ2-3; 7 nucleotides match TRBD1. Trimming took 5 bases from V and 4 from J; bases not matched to a gene: 1. Germline V gene lookup returns CDR1 NNHDY and CDR2 SYVADS. This CDR3 has 12 amino acids. CDR3 sequence reads: CASRQGTETLYF. The sequenced part of the CDR3 DNA is TGTGCCAGCAGACAGGGGACAGAA.

This clone was seen more than once but under ten times. Mouse germline and gene names are used. The CDR3 end lies 4 residues beyond the end of the read and is filled in from the germline J gene. The V and J genes are TRBV5 and TRBJ2-3; 8 nucleotides agree with TRBD2. Germline CDR1 and CDR2: LGHNA and YNLKQL (reference sequence). The CDR3 is 13 amino acids. The part of the CDR3 DNA that was read is TGTGCCAGCAGCCAGCTGGGGGGAGAA. This sequence encodes CASSQLGGE. The entire CDR3 protein reads CASSQLGGETLYF.

This clone was seen only a few times. The gene symbols are mouse symbols. With the read ending 4 residues before the CDR3 end, the germline J gene is used to fill in that end. In the same sample, other DNA sequences code for this CDR3. The V call is TRBV1, the J call TRBJ2-7; TRBD2 aligns across 10 bases. V lost 0 bases to trimming and J lost 3 bases; unmatched junction nucleotides: 2. CDR3 size: 15 residues. In germline, CDR1 is NSQYPW, CDR2 LRSPGD (reference sequence). The CDR3 protein is CTCSADLGGRYEQYF. The CDR3 DNA, read in part, is TGCACCTGCAGTGCAGATCTGGGGGGGCGCTAT. The whole variable domain, filled in from reference TRBV1 and TRBJ2-7, reads VTLLEQNPRWRLVPRGQAVNLRCILKNSQYPWMSWYQQDLQKQLQWLFTLRSPGDKEVKSLPGADYLATRVTDTELRLQVANMSQGRTLYCTCSADLGGRYEQYFGPGTRLTVL.

Only a few counts were recorded for this clone. Each gene name is a mouse one. The read ends 4 residues before the CDR3 terminus; that terminus is restored from the germline J gene. This rearrangement joins TRBV13-3 to TRBJ2-7, with 11 nucleotides matching TRBD2. Germline loops: CDR1 NNHDY, CDR2 SYVADS. The CDR3 has 15 residues. The V segment lost 2 bases and the J segment 0 bases; nucleotides outside the gene matches: 1. The CDR3 DNA, read in part, is TGTGCCAGCAGTGAGGACTGGGGGGACTCCTAT. Translating gives CASSEDWGDSY. The CDR3 in full is CASSEDWGDSYEQYF.

This clone was detected only a few times. Gene names are the mouse ones. This CDR3 reads CTCSADGTGIYEQYF. CDR3 bases read: TGCACCTGCAGTGCAGATGGGACAGGGATCTAT. This chain uses TRBV1 with TRBJ2-7, with 9 bases fitting TRBD1. The sequence runs out 4 residues before the end of the CDR3; the remainder is reconstructed from the germline J gene. The trim removed 0 bases at V and 3 bases at J, leaving 3 bases unmatched. CDR1 NSQYPW and CDR2 LRSPGD come from the germline V gene (reference sequence). The CDR3 sequence is 15 residues long.

As concerns this clone: The listed genes are named as in mouse. The read falls 4 residues short of the CDR3 end, and the missing part is taken from the germline J gene. Other DNA sequences from this sample encode an identical CDR3 as well. The chain recombines TRBV13-1 with TRBJ2-2; 8 bases are shared with TRBD1. Germline V gene lookup returns CDR1 NSHNY and CDR2 SYGAGN. The CDR3 runs to 15 residues. V shed 5 bases, J shed 1 base, and the junction held 4 bases outside the gene matches. CDR3 bases read: TGTGCCAGCAGGGCCGGGACAGGAAACACCGGG. Translated, it gives CASRAGTGNTG. The entire CDR3 protein is CASRAGTGNTGQLYF.

This clone has only a few counts. Gene names denote mouse genes. The CDR3 is cut off 3 residues early in the read; its end comes from the germline J gene. The rearrangement uses TRBV19 and TRBJ1-6, with 7 positions matching TRBD1. TRBJ1-6 is filed as an ORF, its function uncertain. The V segment lost 2 bases and the J segment 2 bases; nucleotides outside the gene matches: 10. This CDR3 is built from 18 residues. Looked up from germline, CDR1 is FNHDT and CDR2 is SITEND (reference sequence). The CDR3 spells CASSIRVWDSTYNSPLYF. CDR3 bases read: TGTGCCAGCAGTATTCGGGTTTGGGACAGCACCTATAATTCGCCC.

A note on this clone: The gene names here belong to mouse. The read halts 4 residues ahead of the CDR3 end, with the missing end drawn from the germline J gene. The genes are TRBV5 and TRBJ1-2, with TRBD1 matching 8 bases. Germline CDR1 is LGHNA and CDR2 is YNLKQL (reference sequence). The CDR3 is 14 amino acids. Losses at the gene ends were 1 base for V and 4 bases for J; bases not matched to a gene: 2. Incomplete CDR3 DNA: TGTGCCAGCAGCCAAGGGACAGGGACCTCC. Amino acid sequence: CASSQGTGTS. The whole CDR3 region reads CASSQGTGTSDYTF.

As to this clone: Here the gene names and germline are mouse. The read ends 4 residues early relative to the CDR3; the germline J gene fills the gap. The chain links TRBV19 to TRBJ2-7, with D tentatively TRBD1 (6 bases). The CDR3 is made up of 14 amino acids. Germline CDR1 FNHDT, CDR2 SITEND (reference sequence). Here the CDR3 reads CASRSGTTPYEQYF. The sequenced CDR3 bases are TGTGCCAGCAGATCCGGGACAACACCTTAT.

This clone showed up just a few times. The gene names here belong to mouse. From the germline J gene comes the end of the CDR3, since the read stops 4 residues before it. The chain combines TRBV13-1 with TRBJ2-5; 12 bases are shared with TRBD1. Germline V gene sequence: CDR1 NSHNY, CDR2 SYGAGN. The CDR3 extends over 15 amino acids. The CDR3 region is CASSDGGQGADTQYF. The sequenced CDR3 bases are TGTGCCAGCAGTGATGGGGGACAGGGGGCTGAC.

Turning to this clone: Mouse names are used for the genes. The read ends 4 residues shy of where the CDR3 ends; the end is completed using the germline J gene. The sample carries other DNA sequences with the same CDR3. V usage is TRBV1 and J usage is TRBJ2-1, with 10 bases aligning to TRBD2. The CDR3 has 15 amino acids. Germline V gene data show CDR1 as NSQYPW and CDR2 as LRSPGD (reference sequence). V trimming: 3 bases; J trimming: 3 bases; junction bases outside the gene matches: 2. CDR3 in amino acids: CTCSAGTGVYAEQFF. CDR3 bases read: TGCACCTGCAGTGCTGGGACTGGGGTCTATGCT.

With respect to this clone: Here the gene names and germline are mouse. CDR3 loop: CASSQGFGGGAETLYF. The DNA read from the CDR3 is TGTGCCAGCAGCCAAGGTTTTGGGGGGGGTGCAGAA. The chain combines TRBV5 with TRBJ2-3, with 8 bases aligning to TRBD2. The CDR3 extends 4 residues past the end of the read, so its final part is completed from the germline J gene. Germline CDR1 LGHNA, CDR2 YNLKQL (reference sequence). The ends lost 1 base at V and 1 base at J; junction bases unmatched: 4. The CDR3 is made up of 16 amino acids.

As to this clone: Here the gene names and germline are mouse. From the germline J gene comes the end of the CDR3, since the read stops 4 residues before it. In the same sample, other DNA sequences code for this CDR3. This sequence joins TRBV5 and TRBJ2-7; 10 positions match TRBD2. The CDR3 runs to 15 residues. CDR1 and CDR2 (germline): LGHNA, YNLKQL (reference sequence). The CDR3 loop is CASSQDNWGGYEQYF. CDR3 DNA, as far as it was read: TGTGCCAGCAGCCAAGACAACTGGGGGGGATAT.

This clone occurred a few times. The listed genes are named as in mouse. The CDR3 goes on 4 residues after the read ends, and that part is filled in from the germline J gene. J is TRBJ1-2 and V is TRBV19; 8 nucleotides agree with TRBD1. The CDR3 runs 15 residues. Trimming cost V 5 bases and J 0 bases; bases outside gene matches: 6. Germline CDR1 is FNHDT and CDR2 is SITEND (reference sequence). CDR3 DNA, as far as it was read: TGTGCCAGCAGACCCACAGGGGGAGCAAACTCC. Its protein product is CASRPTGGANS. The whole CDR3 reads CASRPTGGANSDYTF.

As concerns this clone: All gene names here are mouse names. Read coverage stops 4 residues before the CDR3 terminus; the germline J gene supplies the remainder. The rearrangement uses TRBV5 and TRBJ2-1; 8 nucleotides agree with TRBD2. With 0 bases clipped from V and 0 bases from J, the junction kept 4 bases outside the gene matches. From germline, CDR1 is LGHNA and CDR2 YNLKQL (reference sequence). CDR3 length equals 17 residues. This chain's CDR3 is CASSQELWGDNYAEQFF. CDR3 DNA (partial): TGTGCCAGCAGCCAAGAACTCTGGGGGGATAACTATGCT.